This entry is about one T cell receptor beta chain. The antigen remains undetermined. The CDR3 has 15 residues. The V gene lost 1 base and the J gene lost 7 bases, with 16 bases spanning the gap. CDR1 is SNHLY, CDR2 FYNNEI, per germline. The entry originates in a study of cytomegalovirus exposure and HLA in healthy donors. Study-level results: As a later analysis showed, several of the most significant clusters appeared to be linked to common viral pathogens.

Researchers ran the PCR with 60 Vbeta and 13 Jbeta primers. The method was immunoSEQ multiplex PCR; TCRdb's version includes in-frame clones alone and lacks a portion of them. Of around 150,000 clones listed, around 72% are singletons. The sequence was obtained from a human donor in good health. The specimen sequenced was PBMCs. This chain connects TRBV2 to TRBJ2-5; perhaps TRBD2 as D (7 bases). The CDR3 nucleotides are TGTGCCAGCAGTGAAGTAGGGGGGGCCGGAGGGACCCAGTACTTC. Its protein product is CASSEVGGAGGTQYF.